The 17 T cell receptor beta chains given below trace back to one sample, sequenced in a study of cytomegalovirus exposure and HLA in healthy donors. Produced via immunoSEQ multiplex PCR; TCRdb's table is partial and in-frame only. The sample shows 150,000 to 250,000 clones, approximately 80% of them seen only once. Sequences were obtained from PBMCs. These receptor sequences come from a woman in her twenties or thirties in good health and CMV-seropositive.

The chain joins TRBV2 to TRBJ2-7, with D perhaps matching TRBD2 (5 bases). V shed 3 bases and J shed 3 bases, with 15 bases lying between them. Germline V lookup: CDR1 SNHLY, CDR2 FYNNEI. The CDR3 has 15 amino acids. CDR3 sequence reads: CASSDAGNELYEQYF. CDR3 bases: TGTGCCAGCAGTGATGCCGGGAACGAACTCTACGAGCAGTACTTC.

The CDR3 spells CASKIGTGGETQYF. CDR3 DNA sequence: TGTGCCAGCAAAATCGGTACAGGGGGGGAGACCCAGTACTTC. V is TRBV2 and J is TRBJ2-5; 8 positions agree with TRBD1. The V and J ends lost 7 bases and 5 bases, in that order; junction bases with no gene match: 9. The length of the CDR3 is 14 residues. From germline, CDR1 is SNHLY and CDR2 FYNNEI.

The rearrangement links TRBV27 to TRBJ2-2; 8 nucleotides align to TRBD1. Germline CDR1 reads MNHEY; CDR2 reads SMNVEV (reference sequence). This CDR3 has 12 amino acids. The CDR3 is CASQGAAGELFF. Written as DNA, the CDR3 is TGTGCTTCGCAGGGGGCGGCCGGGGAGCTGTTTTTT.

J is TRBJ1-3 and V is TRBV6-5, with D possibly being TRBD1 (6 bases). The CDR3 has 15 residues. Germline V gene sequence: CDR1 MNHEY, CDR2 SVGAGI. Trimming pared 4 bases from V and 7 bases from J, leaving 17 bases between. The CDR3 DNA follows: TGTGCCAGCAGTTCCCGAGGGGGGGGGAGCAACACCATATATTTT. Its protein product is CASSSRGGGSNTIYF.

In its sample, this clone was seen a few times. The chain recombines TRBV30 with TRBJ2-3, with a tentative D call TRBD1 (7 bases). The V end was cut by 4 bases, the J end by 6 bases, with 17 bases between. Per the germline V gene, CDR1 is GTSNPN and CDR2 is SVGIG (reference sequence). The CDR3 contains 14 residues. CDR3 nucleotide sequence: TGTGCCTGGAAGAATATGGAGGGGGCCGATACGCAGTATTTT. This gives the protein CAWKNMEGADTQYF.

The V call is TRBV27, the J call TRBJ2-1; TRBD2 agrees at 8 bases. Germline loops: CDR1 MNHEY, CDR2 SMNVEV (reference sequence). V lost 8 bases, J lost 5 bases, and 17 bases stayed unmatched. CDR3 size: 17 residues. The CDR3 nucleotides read TGTGCCAGCCAAAAGCCCAGCGGGAGTCCGGCGGACAATGAGCAGTTCTTC. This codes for CASQKPSGSPADNEQFF.

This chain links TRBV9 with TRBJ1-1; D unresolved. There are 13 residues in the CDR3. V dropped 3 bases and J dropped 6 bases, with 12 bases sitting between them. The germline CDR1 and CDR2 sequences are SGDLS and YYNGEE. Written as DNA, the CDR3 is TGTGCCAGCAGCGGAAACCAGGTGGCTGAAGCTTTCTTT. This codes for CASSGNQVAEAFF.

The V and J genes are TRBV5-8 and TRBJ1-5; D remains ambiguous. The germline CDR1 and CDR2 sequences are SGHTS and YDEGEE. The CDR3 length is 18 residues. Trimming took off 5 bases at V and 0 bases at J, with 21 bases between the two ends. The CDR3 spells CASSLNPGSFHSNQPQHF. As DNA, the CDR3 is TGTGCCAGCAGTCTGAACCCCGGGTCTTTTCATAGCAATCAGCCCCAGCATTTT.

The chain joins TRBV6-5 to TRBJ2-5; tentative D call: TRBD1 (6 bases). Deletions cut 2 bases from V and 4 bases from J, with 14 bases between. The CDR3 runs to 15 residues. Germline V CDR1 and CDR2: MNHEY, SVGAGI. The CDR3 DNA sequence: TGTGCCAGCAGTTACGGAACAGGGTTGGGAGAGACCCAGTACTTC. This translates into CASSYGTGLGETQYF.

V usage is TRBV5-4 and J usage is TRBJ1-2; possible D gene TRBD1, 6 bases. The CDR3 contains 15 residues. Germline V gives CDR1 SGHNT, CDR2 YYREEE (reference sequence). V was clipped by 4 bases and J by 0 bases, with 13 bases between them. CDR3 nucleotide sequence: TGTGCCAGCAGCAAGGGACAAAGCGCTAACTATGGCTACACCTTC. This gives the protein CASSKGQSANYGYTF.

The CDR3 nucleotides read TGCGCCAGCAGCCAAACGGAGAACAGGGGGCTGGTTGATGAGCAGTTCTTC. This translates into CASSQTENRGLVDEQFF. The chain links TRBV4-1 to TRBJ2-1; 9 bases are shared with TRBD1. V dropped 2 bases and J dropped 8; count of bases not matched to a gene: 13. The CDR3 sequence is 17 residues long. Germline V gene lookup returns CDR1 MGHRA and CDR2 YSYEKL.

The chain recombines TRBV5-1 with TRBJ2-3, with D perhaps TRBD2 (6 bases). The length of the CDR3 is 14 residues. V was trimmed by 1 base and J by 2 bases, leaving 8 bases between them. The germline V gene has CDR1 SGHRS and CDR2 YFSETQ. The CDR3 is CASSLTGDTDTQYF. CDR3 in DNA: TGCGCCAGCAGCTTGACGGGAGACACAGATACGCAGTATTTT.

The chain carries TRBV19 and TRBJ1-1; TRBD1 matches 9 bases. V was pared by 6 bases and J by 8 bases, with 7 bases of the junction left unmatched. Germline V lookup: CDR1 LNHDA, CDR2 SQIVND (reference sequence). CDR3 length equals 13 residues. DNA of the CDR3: TGTGCCAGTAGCGCCGGGACAGGGAGGGAAGCTTTCTTT. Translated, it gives CASSAGTGREAFF.

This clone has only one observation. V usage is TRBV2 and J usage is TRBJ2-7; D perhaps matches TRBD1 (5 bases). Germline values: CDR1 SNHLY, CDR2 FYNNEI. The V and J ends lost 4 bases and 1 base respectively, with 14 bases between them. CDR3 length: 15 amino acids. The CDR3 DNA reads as TGTGCCAGCAGTGGAACCAGGGCAGGATCCTACGAGCAGTACTTC. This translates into CASSGTRAGSYEQYF.

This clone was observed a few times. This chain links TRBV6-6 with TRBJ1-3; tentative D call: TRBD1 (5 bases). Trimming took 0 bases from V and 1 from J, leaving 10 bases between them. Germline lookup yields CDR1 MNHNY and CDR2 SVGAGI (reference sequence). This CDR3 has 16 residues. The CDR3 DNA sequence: TGTGCCAGCAGTTACTCGACAGACCATTCTGGAAACACCATATATTTT. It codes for CASSYSTDHSGNTIYF.

This CDR3 reads CASSSTTGDISSEQYF. The CDR3 nucleotides are TGCGCCAGCAGCTCAACTACAGGGGACATCTCGTCCGAGCAGTACTTC. This chain joins TRBV5-1 and TRBJ2-7; 7 bases agree with TRBD1. The germline V gene has CDR1 SGHRS and CDR2 YFSETQ. This CDR3 has 16 residues. V shed 3 bases, J shed 6 bases, and the junction held 15 bases outside the gene matches.

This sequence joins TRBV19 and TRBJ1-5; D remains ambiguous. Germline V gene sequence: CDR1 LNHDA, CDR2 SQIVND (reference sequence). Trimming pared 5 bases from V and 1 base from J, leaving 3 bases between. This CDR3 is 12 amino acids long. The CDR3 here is CASSGSNQPQHF. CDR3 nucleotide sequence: TGTGCCAGTAGTGGCAGCAATCAGCCCCAGCATTTT.